The 8 T cell receptor beta chains listed next were all sequenced from one sample in a study of blood T cells in healthy people across ages. The use of a sample-barcoded 5' primer and a J-beta primer mix characterized a second PCR of 7 to 11 cycles. Each CDR3 protein is one row after TCRdb ran MiXCR on the 5' RACE reads. The top ten hold 23% of the sample, which has 1.5 million to 2 million distinct CDR3 sequences, roughly two fifths seen once. The sequenced sample consisted of blood. The origin of the receptors is a human donor in good health.

This clonotype was recorded at least ten times. The chain is built from TRBV27 and TRBJ2-7; TRBD2 matches at 7 bases. Per the germline V gene, CDR1 is MNHEY and CDR2 is SMNVEV (reference sequence). With 1 base clipped from V and 2 bases from J, the junction kept 5 bases outside the gene matches. The CDR3 has 15 amino acids. The CDR3 region has the DNA TGTGCCAGCAGTTTATGGGGGGGAAGGACCTACGAGCAGTACTTC. Protein: CASSLWGGRTYEQYF.

This clonotype was seen a handful of times. V is TRBV5-1 and J is TRBJ2-5; D ambiguous. The V end lost 4 bases, the J end lost 2 bases, and 12 bases lay between the germline ends. The CDR3 has 14 residues. CDR1 SGHRS and CDR2 YFSETQ come from the germline V gene. The CDR3 DNA sequence: TGCGCCAGCAGCGCCGGAGTTGGACAAGAGACCCAGTACTTC. It is translated as CASSAGVGQETQYF.

This clonotype was observed a few times. The V call is TRBV5-1, the J call TRBJ2-4; D gene ambiguous. Per the germline V gene, CDR1 is SGHRS and CDR2 is YFSETQ. CDR3 length: 16 residues. With 0 bases removed from V and 6 bases from J, the gap between germline ends came to 16 bases. Written as DNA, the CDR3 is TGCGCCAGCAGCTTGGAGGGCTCGAACTCAATAAACATTCAGTACTTC. Its translation: CASSLEGSNSINIQYF.

The chain links TRBV4-2 to TRBJ2-1, with a tentative D call TRBD2 (6 bases). CDR1 and CDR2 from the germline V gene are LGHNA and YNFKEQ. V lost 4 bases and J 9 bases, leaving 22 bases between the germline ends. The CDR3 contains 16 residues. Written as DNA, the CDR3 is TGTGCCAGCAGCCGGTCGGGGGAAGCCACCGGGGGTGAGCAGTTCTTC. Encoded protein: CASSRSGEATGGEQFF.

This rearrangement joins TRBV3-1 to TRBJ2-7; the D gene is possibly TRBD2 (6 bases). The CDR3 runs 12 residues. The germline CDR1 and CDR2 sequences are LGHDT and YNNKEL (reference sequence). Trimming removed 4 bases from V and 7 bases from J, with 11 bases in between. CDR3 in amino acids: CASSPVGGEQYF. DNA for the CDR3: TGTGCCAGCAGCCCCGTGGGGGGAGAGCAGTACTTC.

With respect to this clonotype: One end of the junction is discordant with germline, which a read error may explain. The V gene is TRBV18, the J gene TRBJ2-1; D perhaps matches TRBD1 (6 bases). The CDR3 consists of 16 residues. Germline-derived CDR1 and CDR2 are KGHSH and LQKENI. For the CDR3, the DNA is TGTGCCAGCTCACCAAGGCAGGGGAGTACCTACAATGGGCAGTTCTTC. Protein sequence: CASSPRQGSTYNGQFF.

There are a few counts of this clonotype. The chain has TRBV5-1 and TRBJ2-5, with D possibly being TRBD2 (6 bases). This CDR3 is 15 amino acids long. V gave up 4 bases and J gave up 4 bases, with 17 bases separating them. Germline V lookup: CDR1 SGHRS, CDR2 YFSETQ. Here the CDR3 DNA reads TGCGCCAGCAGCAGAGCCCTCGGGGGAGGAGAGACCCAGTACTTC. It translates to CASSRALGGGETQYF. Based on the CDR3 plus reference TRBV5-1 and TRBJ2-5, the full variable domain is KAGVTQTPRYLIKTRGQQVTLSCSPISGHRSVSWYQQTPGQGLQFLFEYFSETQRNKGNFPGRFSGRQFSNSRSEMNVSTLELGDSALYLCASSRALGGGETQYFGPGTRLLVL.

This clonotype was observed once. The CDR3 DNA is TGCAGTGCTAGAGGGTCAGCCGTGAACACTGAAGCTTTCTTT. It specifies CSARGSAVNTEAFF. The chain uses TRBV20-1 and TRBJ1-1; no firm D call. The CDR3 totals 14 residues. V lost 1 base and J 0 bases, leaving 9 bases between the germline ends. Germline CDR1 reads DFQATT; CDR2 reads SNEGSKA (reference sequence).